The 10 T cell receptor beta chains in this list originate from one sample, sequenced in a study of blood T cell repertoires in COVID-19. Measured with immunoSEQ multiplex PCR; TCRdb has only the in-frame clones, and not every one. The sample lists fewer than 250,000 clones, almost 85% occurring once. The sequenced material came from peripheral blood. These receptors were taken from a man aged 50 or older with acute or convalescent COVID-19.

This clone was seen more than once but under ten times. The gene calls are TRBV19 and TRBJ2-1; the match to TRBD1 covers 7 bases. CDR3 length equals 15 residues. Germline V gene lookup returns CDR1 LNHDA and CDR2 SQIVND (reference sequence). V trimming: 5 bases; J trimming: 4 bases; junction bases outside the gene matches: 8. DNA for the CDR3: TGTGCCAGTAGTTCAGGGGGACAGAAATACAATGAGCAGTTCTTC. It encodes CASSSGGQKYNEQFF.

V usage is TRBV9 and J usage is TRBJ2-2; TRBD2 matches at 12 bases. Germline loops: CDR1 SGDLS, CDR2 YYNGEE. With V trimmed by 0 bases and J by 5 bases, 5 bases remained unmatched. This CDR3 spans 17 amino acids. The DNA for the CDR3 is TGTGCCAGCAGCGTAGGCGGACTAGCGGGAACGACCGGGGAGCTGTTTTTT. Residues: CASSVGGLAGTTGELFF.

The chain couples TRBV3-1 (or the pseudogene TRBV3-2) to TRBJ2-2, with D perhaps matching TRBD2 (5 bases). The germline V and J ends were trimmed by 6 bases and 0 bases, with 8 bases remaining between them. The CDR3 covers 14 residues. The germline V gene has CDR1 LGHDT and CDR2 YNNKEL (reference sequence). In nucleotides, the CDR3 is TGTGCCAGCAGTTGGACTGCGAACACCGGGGAGCTGTTTTTT. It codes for CASSWTANTGELFF.

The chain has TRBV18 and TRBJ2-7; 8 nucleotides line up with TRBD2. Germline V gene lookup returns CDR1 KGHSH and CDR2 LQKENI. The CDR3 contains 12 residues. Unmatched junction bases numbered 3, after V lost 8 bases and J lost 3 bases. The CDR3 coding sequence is TGTGCCAGCCGGGGGGGTGGCTACGAGCAGTACTTC. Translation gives CASRGGGYEQYF.

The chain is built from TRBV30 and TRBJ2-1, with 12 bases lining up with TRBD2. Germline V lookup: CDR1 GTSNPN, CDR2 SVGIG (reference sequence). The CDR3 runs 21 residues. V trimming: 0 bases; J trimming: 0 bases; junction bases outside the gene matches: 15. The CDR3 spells CAWSVPGTSGRKFGSYNEQFF. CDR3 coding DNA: TGTGCCTGGAGTGTACCTGGGACTAGCGGGCGGAAGTTTGGCTCCTACAATGAGCAGTTCTTC.

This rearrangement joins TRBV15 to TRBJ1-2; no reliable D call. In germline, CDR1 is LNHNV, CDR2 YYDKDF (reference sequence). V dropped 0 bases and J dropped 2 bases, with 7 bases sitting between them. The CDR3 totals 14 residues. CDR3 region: CATSRDAENYGYTF. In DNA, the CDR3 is TGTGCCACCAGCAGAGATGCGGAGAACTATGGCTACACCTTC.

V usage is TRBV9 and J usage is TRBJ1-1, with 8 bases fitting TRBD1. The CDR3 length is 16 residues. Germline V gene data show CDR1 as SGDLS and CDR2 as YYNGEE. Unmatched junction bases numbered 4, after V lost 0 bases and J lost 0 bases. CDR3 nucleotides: TGTGCCAGCAGCGTAGGGCAGGGGGCAGTGAACACTGAAGCTTTCTTT. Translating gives CASSVGQGAVNTEAFF. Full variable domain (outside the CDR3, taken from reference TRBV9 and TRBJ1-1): DSGVTQTPKHLITATGQRVTLRCSPRSGDLSVYWYQQSLDQGLQFLIQYYNGEERAKGNILERFSAQQFPDLHSELNLSSLELGDSALYFCASSVGQGAVNTEAFFGQGTRLTVV.

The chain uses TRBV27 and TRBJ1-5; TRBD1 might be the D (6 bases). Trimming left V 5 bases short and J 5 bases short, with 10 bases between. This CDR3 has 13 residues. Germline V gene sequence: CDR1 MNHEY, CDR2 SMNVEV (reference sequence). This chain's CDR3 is CASSRRGYQPQHF. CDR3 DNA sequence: TGTGCCAGCAGTAGAAGGGGGTATCAGCCCCAGCATTTT.

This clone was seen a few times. The CDR3 region is CASSPGRQGLQETQYF. For the CDR3, the DNA is TGTGCCAGCTCACCGGGGAGACAGGGCCTCCAAGAGACCCAGTACTTC. This sequence joins TRBV18 and TRBJ2-5, with 7 bases that match TRBD1. Germline V lookup: CDR1 KGHSH, CDR2 LQKENI. CDR3 length: 16 residues. J was trimmed by 1 base and V by 3 bases; bases with no gene match: 8.

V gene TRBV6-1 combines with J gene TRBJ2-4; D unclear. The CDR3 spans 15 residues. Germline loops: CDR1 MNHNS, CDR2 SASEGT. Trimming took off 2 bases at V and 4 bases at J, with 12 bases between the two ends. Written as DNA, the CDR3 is TGTGCCAGCAGTGAATCAGGTCTAAGTAAAAACATTCAGTACTTC. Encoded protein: CASSESGLSKNIQYF.